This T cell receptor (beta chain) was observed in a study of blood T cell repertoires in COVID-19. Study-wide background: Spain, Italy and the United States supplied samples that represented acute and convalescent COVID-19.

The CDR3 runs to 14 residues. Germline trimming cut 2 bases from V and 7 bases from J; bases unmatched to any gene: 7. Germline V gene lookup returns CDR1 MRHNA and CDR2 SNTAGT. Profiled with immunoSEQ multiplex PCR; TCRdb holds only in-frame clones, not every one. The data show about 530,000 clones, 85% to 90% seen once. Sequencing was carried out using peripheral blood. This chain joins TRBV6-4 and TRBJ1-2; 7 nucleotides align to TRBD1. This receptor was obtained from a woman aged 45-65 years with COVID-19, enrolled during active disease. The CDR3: CASSDTGTAGGYTF. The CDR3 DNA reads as TGTGCCAGCAGTGACACCGGGACAGCGGGTGGCTACACCTTC.